Shown below are 27 T cell receptor beta chains from a single sample sequenced in a study of blood T cell repertoires in COVID-19. Sequenced by immunoSEQ multiplex PCR; TCRdb stores in-frame clones only, minus some. This repertoire shows 55,000 to 65,000 clones, around 77% found once; its top ten account for 3% to 3.5%. The specimen was peripheral blood. These receptors were collected from a man aged 60-69 years with acute or convalescent COVID-19.

The J gene is TRBJ1-1, the V gene TRBV19, with 8 bases lining up with TRBD1. Trimming at V came to 4 bases and at J to 2 bases, leaving 9 bases not matched to a gene. The germline V gene has CDR1 LNHDA and CDR2 SQIVND (reference sequence). CDR3 size: 16 residues. The CDR3 loop is CASSKNRDRINTEAFF. DNA of the CDR3: TGTGCCAGTAGTAAAAACCGGGACAGGATTAACACTGAAGCTTTCTTT.

The V and J genes are TRBV7-3 and TRBJ2-7; a weak D match, TRBD2 (6 bases). V lost 1 base to trimming and J lost 5 bases, with 9 bases between them. The CDR3 is 13 amino acids. The germline gives CDR1 SGHTA, CDR2 FQGTGA. Written as DNA, the CDR3 is TGTGCCAGCAGCTTAAATAGGGAGGACGAGCAGTACTTC. Translated, it gives CASSLNREDEQYF. Looking up the rest from reference TRBV7-3 and TRBJ2-7 gives the full variable domain: GAGVSQTPSNKVTEKGKYVELRCDPISGHTALYWYRQSLGQGPEFLIYFQGTGAADDSGLPNDRFFAVRPEGSVSTLKIQRTERGDSAVYLCASSLNREDEQYFGPGTRLTVT.

The CDR3 bases are TGTGCCTACGGACAGAACTTAGCCGCCCTCCACTTT. Protein sequence: CAYGQNLAALHF. This chain uses TRBV30 with TRBJ1-6; tentatively, D is TRBD1 (6 bases). CDR1 is GTSNPN and CDR2 is SVGIG in the germline V gene (reference sequence). The V end lost 7 bases, the J end lost 14 bases, and 18 bases lay between the germline ends. This CDR3 region has 12 residues.

As to this clone: Other DNA variants within this sample encode the same CDR3. J is TRBJ2-7 and V is TRBV5-4, with 8 bases that match TRBD2. CDR1 is SGHNT, CDR2 YYREEE, per germline (reference sequence). The J segment lost 4 bases and the V segment lost 4 bases, leaving 4 bases of the junction unmatched. This CDR3 has 13 amino acids. CDR3 DNA: TGTGCCAGCAGCCCGGGGGGGAGGTACGAGCAGTACTTC. This translates into CASSPGGRYEQYF.

The chain recombines TRBV18 with TRBJ2-1; D possibly corresponds to TRBD1 (6 bases). CDR3 length: 18 amino acids. Between the trimmed V and J ends, which lost 1 base and 6 bases, there was a span of 22 bases. Germline lookup yields CDR1 KGHSH and CDR2 LQKENI. Written as DNA, the CDR3 is TGTGCCAGCTCACCACGGAGTATAGGGCAGGGGTTAGGCAATGAGCAGTTCTTC. Translation gives CASSPRSIGQGLGNEQFF. Filled out from reference TRBV18 and TRBJ2-1, the complete variable domain reads NAGVMQNPRHLVRRRGQEARLRCSPMKGHSHVYWYRQLPEEGLKFMVYLQKENIIDESGMPKERFSAEFPKEGPSILRIQQVVRGDSAAYFCASSPRSIGQGLGNEQFFGPGTRLTVL.

This clone was seen more than once but under ten times. The rearrangement uses TRBV9 and TRBJ2-7; TRBD1 matches at 7 bases. CDR1 is SGDLS, CDR2 YYNGEE, per germline. The V gene end was trimmed by 0 bases and the J gene end by 5 bases; junction bases not matched to a gene: 5. The CDR3 is 14 residues long. The CDR3 DNA follows: TGTGCCAGCAGCGTAGACAGGGGAGTGGACGAGCAGTACTTC. Its protein product is CASSVDRGVDEQYF.

The gene calls are TRBV5-6 and TRBJ1-1; D is perhaps TRBD1 (5 bases). Trimming removed 0 bases from V and 0 bases from J, with 12 bases in between. Germline values: CDR1 SGHDT, CDR2 YYEEEE. CDR3 size: 16 residues. The CDR3 nucleotides are TGTGCCAGCAGCTTGGATAGGACACGGATGAACACTGAAGCTTTCTTT. This sequence encodes CASSLDRTRMNTEAFF.

The chain carries TRBV7-6 and TRBJ2-5, with 10 bases aligning to TRBD1. This CDR3 spans 16 amino acids. The germline gives CDR1 SGHVS, CDR2 FNYEAQ. With V trimmed by 5 bases and J by 4 bases, 10 bases remained unmatched. This CDR3 is CASSPGGQGHGETQYF. The CDR3 DNA sequence: TGTGCCAGCAGCCCGGGGGGACAGGGGCATGGAGAGACCCAGTACTTC.

This clone was detected once. This chain links TRBV7-9 with TRBJ1-6; D gene unclear. CDR1 and CDR2 (germline): SEHNR, FQNEAQ (reference sequence). Trimming took 3 bases from V and 7 from J, leaving 10 bases between them. This CDR3 is built from 14 residues. The CDR3 reads CASSFGRENSPLHF. DNA for the CDR3: TGTGCCAGCAGCTTCGGACGGGAGAATTCACCCCTCCACTTT.

V gene TRBV29-1 combines with J gene TRBJ1-3; D gene uncertain. The CDR3 covers 14 residues. From germline, CDR1 is SQVTM and CDR2 ANQGSEA. Trimming stripped 1 base from V and 0 bases from J, with 7 bases between. CDR3 amino acids: CSVEGRSSGNTIYF. CDR3 coding DNA: TGCAGCGTTGAAGGCCGGTCCTCTGGAAACACCATATATTTT.

This clone was seen a handful of times. This chain uses TRBV19 with TRBJ1-1, with D maybe TRBD1 (5 bases). The CDR3 has 14 residues. V dropped 7 bases and J dropped 1 base, with 13 bases sitting between them. The germline gives CDR1 LNHDA, CDR2 SQIVND (reference sequence). The CDR3 spells CASTATDRNTEAFF. DNA for the CDR3: TGTGCCAGTACCGCAACCGACAGGAACACTGAAGCTTTCTTT.

The chain is built from TRBV27 and TRBJ1-2; the D gene is possibly TRBD1 (6 bases). Germline V gives CDR1 MNHEY, CDR2 SMNVEV (reference sequence). Trimming pared 7 bases from V and 5 bases from J, leaving 17 bases between. This CDR3 comprises 14 residues. CDR3 amino acids: CASTLNRDTYGYTF. CDR3 sequence (DNA): TGTGCCAGCACCCTAAATCGGGACACTTATGGCTACACCTTC.

V usage is TRBV7-2 and J usage is TRBJ2-5; maybe TRBD1 (6 bases). Germline-derived CDR1 and CDR2 are SGHTA and FQGNSA. The V and J ends lost 4 bases and 5 bases respectively, with 17 bases between them. The CDR3 extends over 15 amino acids. The CDR3 reads CASSWNRVPSETQYF. CDR3 coding DNA: TGTGCCAGCAGCTGGAACAGGGTCCCGAGCGAGACCCAGTACTTC.

The genes are TRBV25-1 and TRBJ1-2; tentative D call: TRBD1 (5 bases). Germline-derived CDR1 and CDR2 are MGHDK and SYGVNS. CDR3 length equals 15 residues. Trimming shortened V by 3 bases and J by 8 bases, and 19 bases separated the two germline ends. The CDR3 coding sequence is TGTGCCAGCAGTGACCCCGGGACTCCTATGGAGGGCTACACCTTC. Translation gives CASSDPGTPMEGYTF.

This chain joins TRBV27 and TRBJ2-3; tentatively, D is TRBD1 (8 bases). The germline V and J ends were trimmed by 5 bases and 4 bases, with 19 bases remaining between them. Germline V gene sequence: CDR1 MNHEY, CDR2 SMNVEV (reference sequence). This CDR3 spans 16 amino acids. CDR3 bases: TGTGCCAGCAGTACAGGGGGGGGATGGGGGGCAGATACGCAGTATTTT. Protein sequence: CASSTGGGWGADTQYF.

The chain links TRBV5-1 to TRBJ1-2, with D possibly being TRBD1 (5 bases). Trimming removed 3 bases at V and 2 bases at J, with 8 bases between. This CDR3 spans 13 amino acids. Germline V CDR1 and CDR2: SGHRS, YFSETQ. The CDR3 protein is CASSSGGNYGYTF. The DNA for the CDR3 is TGCGCCAGCAGCTCGGGGGGAAACTATGGCTACACCTTC.

This chain connects TRBV28 to TRBJ1-5; D gene unclear. Germline loops: CDR1 MDHEN, CDR2 SYDVKM. This CDR3 has 13 amino acids. V gave up 11 bases and J gave up 0 bases, with 11 bases separating them. The CDR3 loop reads CAGGSYSNQPQHF. DNA for the CDR3: TGTGCCGGCGGGAGTTATAGCAATCAGCCCCAGCATTTT.

The V and J genes are TRBV5-1 and TRBJ1-2, with D unresolved. Germline lookup yields CDR1 SGHRS and CDR2 YFSETQ. Trimming shortened V by 3 bases and J by 2 bases, and 11 bases separated the two germline ends. The CDR3 spans 14 residues. The CDR3 nucleotides are TGCGCCAGCAGCTCCCGGACGGGAAACTATGGCTACACCTTC. Translating gives CASSSRTGNYGYTF.

This clone has a handful of counts. The chain has TRBV23-1 and TRBJ1-1, with TRBD1 as a possible D gene (5 bases). TRBV23-1 is marked as an open reading frame, function uncertain. With 2 bases removed from V and 1 base from J, the gap between germline ends came to 14 bases. The CDR3 spans 16 residues. The CDR3 coding sequence is TGCGCCAGCAGTCAAGTAGGGGATGGGCCGAACACTGAAGCTTTCTTT. Translation: CASSQVGDGPNTEAFF.

This clone came up once. The chain uses TRBV5-1 and TRBJ1-2; no clear D gene. The germline V gene has CDR1 SGHRS and CDR2 YFSETQ. CDR3 length: 14 amino acids. The V gene lost 6 bases and the J gene lost 6 bases, with 18 bases spanning the gap. In DNA form, the CDR3 reads TGCGCCAGCATGGGAGAATTCATCTATGATGGCTACACCTTC. Its protein is CASMGEFIYDGYTF. Drawing the rest from reference TRBV5-1 and TRBJ1-2, the complete variable domain is KAGVTQTPRYLIKTRGQQVTLSCSPISGHRSVSWYQQTPGQGLQFLFEYFSETQRNKGNFPGRFSGRQFSNSRSEMNVSTLELGDSALYLCASMGEFIYDGYTFGSGTRLTVV.

V and J are TRBV10-3 and TRBJ1-2, with no clear D. The CDR3 runs to 15 residues. Trimming left V 3 bases short and J 2 bases short, with 13 bases between. Germline CDR1 reads ENHRY; CDR2 reads SYGVKD. This CDR3 reads CAISEGPTGNYGYTF. The CDR3 nucleotides are TGTGCCATCAGTGAAGGACCAACGGGGAACTATGGCTACACCTTC.

This chain links TRBV13 with TRBJ2-5; TRBD2 might be the D (6 bases). V was pared by 5 bases and J by 5 bases, with 12 bases between. The CDR3 consists of 13 residues. Germline assignment: CDR1 PRHDT and CDR2 FYEKMQ (reference sequence). The CDR3 loop is CASSGTFGETQYF. DNA for the CDR3: TGTGCCAGCAGCGGGACTTTCGGGGAGACCCAGTACTTC.

V and J are TRBV29-1 and TRBJ1-1, with D possibly being TRBD1 (5 bases). The V gene lost 5 bases and the J gene lost 2 bases, with 21 bases spanning the gap. The CDR3 totals 16 residues. Germline V CDR1 and CDR2: SQVTM, ANQGSEA. CDR3 bases: TGCAGCGTTTGGGCCTATCTAGACAGACATAACACTGAAGCTTTCTTT. The encoded protein is CSVWAYLDRHNTEAFF.

The genes are TRBV14 and TRBJ2-3, with 9 bases lining up with TRBD2. Trimming cost V 0 bases and J 6 bases; bases outside gene matches: 7. Per the germline V gene, CDR1 is SGHDN and CDR2 is FVKESK. The CDR3 is 16 amino acids. The CDR3 DNA sequence: TGTGCCAGCAGCCAAGAACGAGCGGGGGGATTGGATACGCAGTATTTT. The encoded protein is CASSQERAGGLDTQYF.

The rearrangement uses TRBV12-5 and TRBJ2-7, with D possibly matching TRBD1 (8 bases). V dropped 5 bases and J dropped 0 bases, with 17 bases sitting between them. The CDR3 has 16 residues. Germline CDR1 and CDR2: LGHNT and FRNRAP. The CDR3 reads CASGKDRGGFSYEQYF. CDR3 DNA: TGTGCTAGTGGTAAAGACAGGGGAGGGTTCTCCTACGAGCAGTACTTC.

The chain couples TRBV6-5 to TRBJ1-1; D possibly corresponds to TRBD1 (5 bases). The V end was cut by 7 bases, the J end by 4 bases, with 16 bases between. Per germline, CDR1 MNHEY and CDR2 SVGAGI. The CDR3 sequence is 14 residues long. CDR3 protein: CASIKDGGTTEAFF. The CDR3 nucleotides read TGTGCCAGCATCAAGGATGGGGGGACCACTGAAGCTTTCTTT.

This chain joins TRBV9 and TRBJ2-7; D is perhaps TRBD2 (5 bases). The CDR3 runs 16 residues. The V gene's germline CDR1 is SGDLS and CDR2 YYNGEE. Trimming left V 5 bases short and J 4 bases short, with 22 bases between. CDR3 nucleotides: TGTGCCAGCAGTCCGGGGTGGTCACAACGCCTTTACGAGCAGTACTTC. It specifies CASSPGWSQRLYEQYF.